Presented here are 20 T cell receptor beta chains from one specimen sequenced in a study. The sorted Tregs were CD4+CD25+CD127-/low cells. TCRdb called the 5' RACE reads again in MiXCR, with one record for every CDR3 protein. The sample has around 44,000 distinct CDR3 sequences, about 20% seen once. Sequenced material: Tregs sorted from blood. These receptors were taken from a female donor with breast cancer.

The chain couples TRBV4-1 to TRBJ1-6; D is uncertain. This CDR3 has 16 amino acids. With 1 base removed from V and 7 bases from J, the gap between germline ends came to 14 bases. Germline-derived CDR1 and CDR2 are MGHRA and YSYEKL. CDR3 DNA: TGCGCCAGCAGCCAAGTTGCGGGCCGGCGGAATTCACCCCTCCACTTT. It yields the protein CASSQVAGRRNSPLHF.

Ten or more counts support this clonotype. In DNA form, the CDR3 reads TGTGCCAGCAGTTTATCCAGGGGACAAGAGACCCAGTACTTC. This encodes CASSLSRGQETQYF. This chain joins TRBV28 and TRBJ2-5, with a possible D match to TRBD1 (6 bases). CDR1 MDHEN and CDR2 SYDVKM come from the germline V gene. Trimming pared 1 base from V and 2 bases from J, leaving 8 bases between. The CDR3 is 14 residues long.

Many counts were recorded for this clonotype. CDR3 nucleotides: TGTGCCAGCAGCGTACTAACAGGGCGGAACACTGAAGCTTTCTTT. Translating gives CASSVLTGRNTEAFF. The chain couples TRBV9 to TRBJ1-1, with D perhaps matching TRBD1 (6 bases). This CDR3 contains 15 residues. Germline V gene sequence: CDR1 SGDLS, CDR2 YYNGEE. V was clipped by 1 base and J by 1 base, with 11 bases between them.

A few counts support this clonotype. The gene calls are TRBV5-5 and TRBJ2-1, with D perhaps being TRBD1 or TRBD2 (5 bases each). With 2 bases removed from V and 10 bases from J, the gap between germline ends came to 22 bases. CDR1 and CDR2 (germline): SGHKS, YYEKEE (reference sequence). CDR3 length: 16 amino acids. CDR3 residues: CASSFEIRGPGNEQFF. CDR3 nucleotides: TGTGCCAGCAGCTTTGAAATTCGGGGACCCGGGAACGAGCAGTTCTTC.

V is TRBV3-1 and J is TRBJ2-5; TRBD2 matches at 7 bases. Germline V gene lookup returns CDR1 LGHDT and CDR2 YNNKEL (reference sequence). This CDR3 is 14 amino acids long. Losses at the gene ends were 4 bases for V and 4 bases for J; bases not matched to a gene: 6. The CDR3 nucleotides are TGTGCCAGCAGCCGCGCCGGGAGGAGAGAGACCCAGTACTTC. This gives the protein CASSRAGRRETQYF.

The CDR3 loop reads CASRPVTGSNQPQHF. The CDR3 DNA follows: TGTGCCAGCAGGCCCGTGACAGGTAGCAATCAGCCCCAGCATTTT. V usage is TRBV7-2 and J usage is TRBJ1-5, with a possible D match to TRBD1 (6 bases). With 6 bases removed from V and 0 bases from J, the gap between germline ends came to 12 bases. CDR1 is SGHTA and CDR2 is FQGNSA in the germline V gene. The CDR3 extends over 15 amino acids.

The rearrangement uses TRBV20-1 and TRBJ2-7, with D perhaps being TRBD1 or TRBD2 (6 bases each). CDR3 length: 14 amino acids. Germline assignment: CDR1 DFQATT and CDR2 SNEGSKA (reference sequence). V was cut by 0 bases and J by 4 bases, with 13 bases left in between. CDR3 in DNA: TGCAGTGCTAGAGAAGGGGGGTTCGGGTACGAGCAGTACTTC. Translation: CSAREGGFGYEQYF.

This clonotype showed up many times. This chain uses TRBV4-3 with TRBJ1-5; no definite D call. From germline, CDR1 is LGHNA and CDR2 YSLEER. The V end was cut by 1 base, the J end by 6 bases, with 13 bases between. The length of the CDR3 is 15 residues. The CDR3: CASSQGVREGQPQHF. The CDR3 DNA reads as TGCGCCAGCAGCCAAGGGGTTAGGGAAGGTCAGCCCCAGCATTTT.

CDR3 nucleotide sequence: TGTGCCAGCAGCCAAGATGCGGGAGGAAGAGGGAATGAGCAGTTCTTC. Translated, it gives CASSQDAGGRGNEQFF. The chain combines TRBV4-2 with TRBJ2-1; TRBD2 agrees at 8 bases. Germline CDR1 is LGHNA and CDR2 is YNFKEQ. V dropped 0 bases and J dropped 7; count of bases not matched to a gene: 8. The CDR3 runs to 16 residues.

The chain combines TRBV9 with TRBJ2-1; perhaps TRBD2 as D (6 bases). V lost 0 bases and J 7 bases, leaving 17 bases between the germline ends. Germline CDR1 is SGDLS and CDR2 is YYNGEE. This CDR3 contains 16 residues. In nucleotides, the CDR3 is TGTGCCAGCAGCGTAGGGGGGGTAGGATGGTTGAATGAGCAGTTCTTC. It specifies CASSVGGVGWLNEQFF.

This clonotype was found a few times. The chain links TRBV7-9 to TRBJ2-4, with D perhaps TRBD1 or TRBD2 (6 bases each). Germline CDR1 is SEHNR and CDR2 is FQNEAQ (reference sequence). The CDR3 spans 15 residues. V lost 1 base, J lost 9 bases, and 16 bases lay in between. The CDR3: CASSLERAGGGIQYF. The CDR3 DNA follows: TGTGCCAGCAGCTTAGAGAGGGCCGGGGGCGGCATTCAGTACTTC.

With regard to this clonotype: One base away lies a much larger clone, so this may be a sequencing read error. The chain combines TRBV4-3 with TRBJ2-1; 9 bases align to TRBD2. From germline, CDR1 is LGHNA and CDR2 YSLEER. The CDR3 has 14 residues. The CDR3 nucleotides are TGCACCAGCAGCCACGGGCTAGCGGGAAACGAGCAGTTCTTC. Its protein product is CTSSHGLAGNEQFF.

In its sample, this clonotype was seen a few times. This sequence joins TRBV5-6 and TRBJ2-7, with D unresolved. The V end lost 2 bases, the J end lost 5 bases, and 11 bases lay between the germline ends. CDR3 length: 13 residues. Germline assignment: CDR1 SGHDT and CDR2 YYEEEE. The CDR3 loop reads CASSFTGINEQYF. CDR3 DNA: TGTGCCAGCAGCTTTACCGGAATCAACGAGCAGTACTTC.

This clonotype was seen only a few times. The rearrangement uses TRBV18 and TRBJ2-2; no clear D gene. Trimming removed 1 base at V and 0 bases at J, with 6 bases between. CDR1 KGHSH and CDR2 LQKENI come from the germline V gene. The CDR3 covers 15 residues. CDR3: CASSPRNSNTGELFF. Here the CDR3 DNA reads TGTGCCAGCTCACCACGTAACTCGAACACCGGGGAGCTGTTTTTT.

The CDR3 protein is CASSTGEAETQYF. The CDR3 DNA reads TGTGCCAGCAGCACAGGGGAGGCGGAGACCCAGTACTTC. The chain employs TRBV12-3 or TRBV12-4 and TRBJ2-5, with a possible D match to TRBD1 (7 bases). The length of the CDR3 is 13 residues. Between the trimmed V and J ends, which lost 6 bases and 5 bases, there was a span of 13 bases.

In this sample, this clonotype turned up a few times. The chain recombines TRBV5-1 with TRBJ2-7, with 10 bases that match TRBD1. Germline V CDR1 and CDR2: SGHRS, YFSETQ. With 4 bases clipped from V and 6 bases from J, the junction kept 10 bases outside the gene matches. The CDR3 covers 15 residues. The CDR3 spells CASSLGGQGIGEQYF. CDR3 sequence (DNA): TGCGCCAGCAGCCTTGGGGGACAGGGGATCGGCGAGCAGTACTTC.

This clonotype appeared once. The CDR3 carries no conserved terminal phenylalanine or tryptophan, so it likely arises from a read error. This chain joins TRBV7-9 and TRBJ2-2; D gene ambiguous. Germline V gene data show CDR1 as SEHNR and CDR2 as FQNEAQ (reference sequence). Trimming removed 4 bases from V and 0 bases from J, with 6 bases in between. The CDR3 covers 14 residues. Here the CDR3 DNA reads TGTGCCAGCAGCTATTTGGCGAACACCGGGGAGCTGTTTTCT. Its translation is CASSYLANTGELFS.

J is TRBJ2-1 and V is TRBV5-1; D uncertain. V was pared by 2 bases and J by 9 bases, with 9 bases between. CDR3 length: 12 amino acids. Germline loops: CDR1 SGHRS, CDR2 YFSETQ. The CDR3 protein is CASSFVKGEQFF. DNA for the CDR3: TGCGCCAGCAGCTTCGTAAAGGGTGAGCAGTTCTTC.

At least ten counts were recorded for this clonotype. The chain couples TRBV28 to TRBJ2-3, with D perhaps given as TRBD1 or TRBD2 (6 bases each). Deletions cut 2 bases from V and 3 bases from J, with 12 bases between. This CDR3 region has 15 residues. The germline V gene has CDR1 MDHEN and CDR2 SYDVKM. CDR3 region: CASSLGGGGTDTQYF. The CDR3 DNA is TGTGCCAGCAGTTTAGGAGGGGGTGGGACAGATACGCAGTATTTT.

The rearrangement joins TRBV20-1 to TRBJ1-6; the match to TRBD1 covers 8 bases. CDR1 DFQATT and CDR2 SNEGSKA come from the germline V gene (reference sequence). J was trimmed by 7 bases and V by 7 bases; bases with no gene match: 9. This CDR3 has 14 residues. In nucleotides, the CDR3 is TGCAGTGGGGAACAGGGGGGCGTGAATTCACCCCTCCACTTT. Amino acid sequence: CSGEQGGVNSPLHF.